A selection of T cell receptor beta chains follows, all from one sample in a study of beta chain features in type 1 diabetes. Some clones are missing from TCRdb's copy, which holds only in-frame ones; the method was immunoSEQ multiplex PCR. This table has under 250,000 clones, 12% to 15% appearing once. The specimen was naive CD4+ T cells from blood. These receptors were obtained from a woman aged 40 to 50 in good health. Both conserved end residues are part of each CDR3. The D gene is left open where the match is weak. The size entry is marked missing in some rows and otherwise reads once, few, many or a size class.

TRBD1	TRBV9	-	TRBJ1-1	CASSVKGAHTEAFF	TGTGCCAGCAGCGTCAAGGGGGCTCACACTGAAGCTTTCTTT
TRBD2	TRBV10-3	few	TRBJ2-7	CAISAGSGDYEQYF	TGTGCCATTTCTGCAGGGAGCGGGGACTACGAGCAGTACTTC
TRBD1	TRBV29-1	-	TRBJ1-1	CSGDRDTEAFF	TGCAGCGGTGACAGGGACACTGAAGCTTTCTTT
-	TRBV7-8	-	TRBJ1-1	CASSLRTLRGNTEAFF	TGTGCCAGCAGCTTACGGACACTACGAGGTAACACTGAAGCTTTCTTT
TRBD1	TRBV6-1	-	TRBJ2-1	CASSEVGQGARYEQFF	TGTGCCAGCAGTGAAGTAGGACAGGGGGCGAGGTATGAGCAGTTCTTC
TRBD1	TRBV2	few	TRBJ1-6	CASSDGTENSPLHF	TGTGCCAGCAGTGATGGGACAGAAAATTCACCCCTCCACTTT
-	TRBV6-5	-	TRBJ1-1	CASSFGVSIAAFF	TGTGCCAGCAGTTTCGGCGTTTCCATAGCTGCTTTCTTT
TRBD2	TRBV19	-	TRBJ2-5	CASSWGKRGGSGQETQYF	TGTGCCAGTAGTTGGGGCAAGCGGGGGGGCTCGGGGCAAGAGACCCAGTACTTC
TRBD1	TRBV19	few	TRBJ2-1	CASSNGQGASSLHSEQFF	TGTGCCAGTAGCAATGGACAGGGGGCTTCCTCGCTACATAGTGAGCAGTTCTTC
-	TRBV19	few	TRBJ2-5	CASSTLTQQETQYF	TGTGCCAGTAGTACATTGACACAGCAAGAGACCCAGTACTTC
-	TRBV29-1	few	TRBJ1-1	CSVNRANTEAFF	TGCAGCGTTAACAGAGCTAACACTGAAGCTTTCTTT
TRBD2	TRBV7-9	-	TRBJ2-5	CASSYPGTSFRETQYF	TGTGCCAGCAGCTACCCCGGGACTAGCTTTCGGGAGACCCAGTACTTC
-	TRBV25-1	-	TRBJ2-1	CASSGPISSYNEQFF	TGTGCCAGCAGTGGTCCGATTAGCTCCTACAATGAGCAGTTCTTC
-	TRBV19	few	TRBJ2-7	CASSGGSRSYEQYF	TGTGCCAGTAGTGGGGGCTCTCGCTCCTACGAGCAGTACTTC
-	TRBV5-4	-	TRBJ2-3	CASSLYTDTQYF	TGTGCCAGCAGCCTCTACACAGATACGCAGTATTTT
TRBD2	TRBV4-2	few	TRBJ2-3	CASSQDGGAQYF	TGTGCCAGCAGCCAAGATGGGGGGGCGCAGTATTTT
-	TRBV10-3	-	TRBJ2-5	CASSLAPLLGKGETQYF	TGTGCCAGCAGTTTAGCCCCCCTCCTTGGAAAGGGGGAGACCCAGTACTTC
-	TRBV2	few	TRBJ1-4	CASSGGGEGEKLFF	TGTGCCAGCAGTGGAGGGGGGGAAGGCGAAAAACTGTTTTTT
-	TRBV7-9	few	TRBJ2-1	CASSLMGLVGAPWVQFF	TGTGCCAGCAGCCTGATGGGTTTGGTGGGGGCCCCGTGGGTGCAGTTCTTC
-	TRBV18	few	TRBJ2-5	CASSPKGLGETQYF	TGTGCCAGCTCACCGAAGGGACTGGGGGAGACCCAGTACTTC
TRBD1	TRBV14	-	TRBJ2-7	CASSQAYRGYEQYF	TGTGCCAGCAGCCAAGCCTACAGGGGTTACGAGCAGTACTTC
TRBD2	TRBV5-1	-	TRBJ2-2	CASSLAGTSRHTGELFF	TGCGCCAGCAGCTTGGCTGGGACTAGCAGACACACCGGGGAGCTGTTTTTT
-	TRBV18	-	TRBJ2-6	CASSPVPAPGANVLTF	TGTGCCAGCTCACCAGTCCCAGCGCCTGGGGCCAACGTCCTGACTTTC
-	TRBV11-3	few	TRBJ1-1	CASSLAAGRQAFF	TGTGCCAGCAGCTTAGCCGCCGGCAGGCAAGCTTTCTTT
TRBD1	TRBV18	few	TRBJ1-3	CASSPRQGGSSGNTIYF	TGTGCCAGCTCACCACGACAGGGTGGAAGCTCTGGAAACACCATATATTTT
TRBD2	TRBV7-2	-	TRBJ2-7	CASSFAGGPVEQYF	TGTGCCAGCAGCTTCGCGGGGGGCCCCGTCGAGCAGTACTTC
TRBD1	TRBV25-1	few	TRBJ1-6	CASSELRGINSPLHF	TGTGCCAGCAGTGAACTCAGGGGGATCAATTCACCCCTCCACTTT
TRBD1	TRBV5-1	few	TRBJ1-5	CASSPEGGGNQPQHF	TGCGCCAGCAGCCCCGAAGGGGGCGGCAATCAGCCCCAGCATTTT
-	TRBV2	few	TRBJ2-1	CASSEYDSTYNEQFF	TGTGCCAGCAGTGAATATGACAGCACGTACAATGAGCAGTTCTTC
-	TRBV10-3	few	TRBJ2-3	CAIAKGTDTQYF	TGTGCCATTGCTAAGGGGACAGATACGCAGTATTTT
TRBD2	TRBV6-5	-	TRBJ2-5	CASSRAGGPWETQYF	TGTGCCAGCAGCCGAGCGGGGGGGCCTTGGGAGACCCAGTACTTC
-	TRBV4-2	-	TRBJ1-5	CASSQGRRGWGQPQHF	TGTGCCAGCAGCCAAGGGAGGAGGGGATGGGGTCAGCCCCAGCATTTT
TRBD1	TRBV10-3	-	TRBJ1-6	CAITGQEFSPLHF	TGTGCCATCACAGGACAGGAATTTTCCCCCCTCCACTTT
TRBD2	TRBV7-6	-	TRBJ2-3	CASSLARGGQADTQYF	TGTGCCAGCAGCTTAGCCCGGGGGGGCCAGGCAGATACGCAGTATTTT
-	TRBV5-4	-	TRBJ2-7	CASSKGGVPSYEQYF	TGTGCCAGCAGCAAAGGGGGGGTCCCATCCTACGAGCAGTACTTC
-	TRBV18	-	TRBJ2-7	CASSPTESSYEQYF	TGTGCCAGCTCACCCACGGAGAGCTCCTACGAGCAGTACTTC
-	TRBV25-1	-	TRBJ1-1	CASSDPAMNTEAFF	TGTGCCAGCAGTGACCCCGCTATGAACACTGAAGCTTTCTTT
-	TRBV5-4	-	TRBJ1-6	CASSSRLGSGSPLHF	TGTGCCAGCAGCTCCCGCCTTGGGTCGGGTTCACCCCTCCACTTT
-	TRBV6-5	-	TRBJ1-5	CASSSLGQGNQPQHF	TGTGCCAGCAGTTCACTAGGGCAGGGCAATCAGCCCCAGCATTTT
-	TRBV5-1	-	TRBJ2-5	CASSLPGVETQYF	TGCGCCAGCAGCTTGCCAGGGGTAGAGACCCAGTACTTC
TRBD2	TRBV19	-	TRBJ2-2	CASSDSGETTGELFF	TGTGCCAGTTCGGATAGCGGGGAGACCACCGGGGAGCTGTTTTTT
TRBD1	TRBV7-2	few	TRBJ2-7	CASSPGTGGWVQYF	TGTGCCAGCAGCCCGGGGACAGGCGGTTGGGTGCAGTACTTC
TRBD1	TRBV2	few	TRBJ1-1	CASSRTGGGEAFF	TGTGCCAGCAGTCGCACAGGGGGTGGTGAAGCTTTCTTT
-	TRBV6-6	-	TRBJ1-5	CASSYLEQGQPQHF	TGTGCCAGCAGTTACCTTGAACAGGGTCAGCCCCAGCATTTT
TRBD2	TRBV13	few	TRBJ2-1	CASSLWAITAAGGGTRSYNEQFF	TGTGCCAGCAGCTTGTGGGCTATAACCGCGGCGGGCGGGGGGACCCGTTCCTACAATGAGCAGTTCTTC
TRBD1	TRBV18	-	TRBJ1-2	CASSPQDRVYGYTF	TGTGCCAGCTCACCCCAGGACAGGGTCTATGGCTACACCTTC
TRBD1	TRBV6-1	-	TRBJ2-1	CASSEGQGAGDEQFF	TGTGCCAGCAGTGAGGGACAGGGGGCCGGGGATGAGCAGTTCTTC